The next 15 T cell receptor beta chains were all read from a single sample in a study of PD-1 blockade in classical Hodgkin lymphoma. Profiled with immunoSEQ multiplex PCR; TCRdb holds only in-frame clones, not every one. Here the sample spans tens of thousands of clones, around 80% being singletons. The time point: cycle 4 day 1 (C4D1), after five to seven weeks of nivolumab. No patient escaped relapse after autologous stem cell transplantation, and brentuximab vedotin exposure varied. This specimen consisted of peripheral blood mononuclear cells (PBMCs), obtained before the fourth cycle of nivolumab. The source of these receptors is a human donor with classical Hodgkin lymphoma.

This chain joins TRBV7-2 and TRBJ2-1; D is perhaps TRBD1 or TRBD2 (5 bases each). This CDR3 is built from 13 residues. The germline V and J ends were trimmed by 5 bases and 5 bases, with 10 bases remaining between them. CDR1 and CDR2 (germline): SGHTA, FQGNSA. CDR3 sequence reads: CASSRRGNNEQFF. As DNA, the CDR3 is TGTGCCAGCAGCCGTCGGGGCAACAATGAGCAGTTCTTC.

This sequence joins TRBV25-1 and TRBJ2-5; 7 bases agree with TRBD1. The germline CDR1 and CDR2 sequences are MGHDK and SYGVNS. The CDR3 totals 11 residues. Unmatched junction bases numbered 0, after V lost 4 bases and J lost 7 bases. CDR3 in amino acids: CASSAGGTQYF. CDR3 DNA sequence: TGTGCCAGCAGTGCAGGGGGGACCCAGTACTTC.

The chain couples TRBV4-1 to TRBJ1-5, with 7 nucleotides matching TRBD1. V was pared by 3 bases and J by 5 bases, with 10 bases of the junction left unmatched. The length of the CDR3 is 16 residues. The germline gives CDR1 MGHRA, CDR2 YSYEKL. The CDR3 loop reads CASSHPGTEKHQPQHF. The CDR3 DNA follows: TGCGCCAGCAGCCACCCTGGGACAGAGAAGCATCAGCCCCAGCATTTT.

The chain combines TRBV27 with TRBJ2-7, with D unresolved. CDR1 MNHEY and CDR2 SMNVEV come from the germline V gene (reference sequence). The length of the CDR3 is 13 residues. V was trimmed by 2 bases and J by 3 bases, leaving 8 bases between them. The CDR3 protein is CASSLGQNYEQYF. The DNA for the CDR3 is TGTGCCAGCAGTTTAGGGCAGAACTACGAGCAGTACTTC.

V is TRBV5-1 and J is TRBJ2-2; D is unclear. This CDR3 region has 16 residues. Trimming cost V 0 bases and J 3 bases, with 12 bases left between them. Germline V gene data show CDR1 as SGHRS and CDR2 as YFSETQ. CDR3 region: CASSLGMGSDTGELFF. In DNA form, the CDR3 reads TGCGCCAGCAGCTTGGGGATGGGATCGGACACCGGGGAGCTGTTTTTT.

The chain joins TRBV7-8 to TRBJ2-3; TRBD1 matches 9 bases. The V gene's germline CDR1 is SGHVS and CDR2 FQNEAQ. The CDR3 length is 15 residues. The junction had 8 bases not matched to a gene; V was cut back by 4 bases and J by 6 bases. The CDR3 region is CASSSNRGRGDTQYF. In DNA form, the CDR3 reads TGTGCCAGCAGCTCTAACAGGGGGCGAGGGGATACGCAGTATTTT.

As to this clone: The germline gene is not matched at one end of the junction; a read error may be the cause. The V and J genes are TRBV7-3 and TRBJ2-3, with 9 positions matching TRBD2. This CDR3 spans 15 amino acids. Germline V gives CDR1 SGHTA, CDR2 FQGTGA. The DNA for the CDR3 is TGTGCCAGCAGTCCTACCGGGACTAGCCTCCCGCAAGTCTCGTTT. It codes for CASSPTGTSLPQVSF.

This sequence joins TRBV28 and TRBJ2-4, with D possibly called TRBD1 or TRBD2 (6 bases each). The CDR3 runs 16 residues. Trimming stripped 6 bases from V and 6 bases from J, with 21 bases between. Germline V gene lookup returns CDR1 MDHEN and CDR2 SYDVKM. In DNA form, the CDR3 reads TGTGCCAGCAGCCTAGGGGGTCGACCCGGGGGAAACATTCAGTACTTC. Translation: CASSLGGRPGGNIQYF.

This clone appeared a single time. The V gene is TRBV11-2, the J gene TRBJ1-5; D ambiguous. CDR1 SGHAT and CDR2 FQNNGV come from the germline V gene. The CDR3 has 15 residues. V dropped 0 bases and J dropped 6 bases, with 12 bases sitting between them. The CDR3 sequence: CASSLDRFGLQPQHF. The CDR3 DNA reads TGTGCCAGCAGCTTAGATCGGTTCGGACTTCAGCCCCAGCATTTT.

The chain uses TRBV7-2 and TRBJ2-7; possible D gene TRBD2, 6 bases. Germline CDR1 SGHTA, CDR2 FQGNSA. V was shortened by 2 bases and J by 6 bases, with 11 bases between the two germline ends. This CDR3 contains 13 residues. This CDR3 is CASSLNGSGEQYF. The CDR3 DNA follows: TGTGCCAGCAGCTTAAACGGGAGTGGCGAGCAGTACTTC.

The CDR3 region is CASSSTGDGYNEQFF. CDR3 nucleotides: TGTGCCAGCAGCAGTACAGGAGACGGCTACAATGAGCAGTTCTTC. The chain recombines TRBV7-3 with TRBJ2-1, with a tentative D call TRBD1 (5 bases). This CDR3 contains 15 residues. V was pared by 5 bases and J by 3 bases, with 14 bases between. CDR1 and CDR2 from the germline V gene are SGHTA and FQGTGA.

This clone was detected only once. The chain combines TRBV7-8 with TRBJ2-7, with D unclear. Between the trimmed V and J ends, which lost 2 bases and 1 base, there was a span of 12 bases. This CDR3 is 15 amino acids long. Germline V CDR1 and CDR2: SGHVS, FQNEAQ. The CDR3 reads CASSLISRASYEQYF. DNA of the CDR3: TGTGCCAGCAGCTTAATCTCAAGGGCTTCCTACGAGCAGTACTTC.

V gene TRBV27 combines with J gene TRBJ2-7; TRBD1 is a possible D gene (7 bases). Germline CDR1 reads MNHEY; CDR2 reads SMNVEV (reference sequence). The CDR3 covers 15 residues. V shed 5 bases and J shed 4 bases, with 18 bases lying between them. In DNA form, the CDR3 reads TGTGCCAGCAGTAAGCCAGGGGGGTGGCCTTACGAGCAGTACTTC. The encoded protein is CASSKPGGWPYEQYF.

This clone was picked up a small number of times. The rearrangement uses TRBV4-1 and TRBJ2-5; 13 positions match TRBD2. CDR3 length: 17 amino acids. Germline-derived CDR1 and CDR2 are MGHRA and YSYEKL. Losses at the gene ends were 4 bases for V and 2 bases for J; bases not matched to a gene: 7. The CDR3 region is CASSLTGTSGVQETQYF. The DNA for the CDR3 is TGCGCCAGCAGCCTCACCGGGACTAGCGGGGTGCAAGAGACCCAGTACTTC.

The chain recombines TRBV27 with TRBJ1-4, with a weak D call TRBD1 (5 bases). V was pared by 5 bases and J by 5 bases, with 12 bases between. Germline CDR1 is MNHEY and CDR2 is SMNVEV (reference sequence). The CDR3 is 14 residues long. The CDR3 region is CASSLQGVNEKLFF. The CDR3 DNA follows: TGTGCCAGCAGTCTCCAGGGAGTCAATGAAAAACTGTTTTTT.